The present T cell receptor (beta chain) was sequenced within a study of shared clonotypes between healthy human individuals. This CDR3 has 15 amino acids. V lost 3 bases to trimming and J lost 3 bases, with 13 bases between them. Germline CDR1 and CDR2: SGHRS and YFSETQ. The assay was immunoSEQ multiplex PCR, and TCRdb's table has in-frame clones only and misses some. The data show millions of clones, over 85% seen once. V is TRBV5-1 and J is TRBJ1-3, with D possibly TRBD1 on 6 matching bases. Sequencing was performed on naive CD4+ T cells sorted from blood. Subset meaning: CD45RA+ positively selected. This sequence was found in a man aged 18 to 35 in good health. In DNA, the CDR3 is TGCGCCAGCAGCTCTACAGGGTTTAGTGGAAACACCATATATTTT. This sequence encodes CASSSTGFSGNTIYF.